These 30 T cell receptor beta chains were sequenced from one sample in a study of T cells after yellow fever vaccination. MiXCR, run by TCRdb on the 5' RACE reads, gives a single entry per CDR3 protein. The table has about 350,000 distinct CDR3 sequences, around 8.1% seen once. The input for sequencing was PBMCs, taken approximately 40 days after the first yellow fever vaccination. The receptor set was obtained from a young man who received the YFV17D yellow fever vaccine.

The chain employs TRBV5-5 and TRBJ1-5; D is undetermined. The CDR3 loop spans 14 amino acids. Trimming pared 0 bases from V and 5 bases from J, leaving 9 bases between. Germline CDR1 is SGHKS and CDR2 is YYEKEE (reference sequence). CDR3 in amino acids: CASSLEDIYQPQHF. For the CDR3, the DNA is TGTGCCAGCAGCTTGGAAGACATATATCAGCCCCAGCATTTT.

This clonotype occurred many times. The chain recombines TRBV5-4 with TRBJ1-1; D gene uncertain. The CDR3 length is 12 residues. The germline V and J ends were trimmed by 7 bases and 1 base, with 8 bases remaining between them. In germline, CDR1 is SGHNT, CDR2 YYREEE (reference sequence). The DNA of the CDR3 is TGTGCCAGCTCACTAACGAACACTGAAGCTTTCTTT. This sequence encodes CASSLTNTEAFF.

The chain couples TRBV3-1 to TRBJ2-3; 7 bases fit TRBD2. The germline CDR1 and CDR2 sequences are LGHDT and YNNKEL (reference sequence). Germline trimming cut 4 bases from V and 0 bases from J; bases unmatched to any gene: 13. This CDR3 spans 18 amino acids. CDR3 DNA: TGTGCCAGCAGCCCCCCCAGGACCGGGGGGTATAGCACAGATACGCAGTATTTT. It specifies CASSPPRTGGYSTDTQYF.

In this sample, this clonotype turned up many times. The chain employs TRBV6-4 and TRBJ2-1; 11 positions agree with TRBD2. Looked up from germline, CDR1 is MRHNA and CDR2 is SNTAGT. The V gene end was trimmed by 5 bases and the J gene end by 4 bases; junction bases not matched to a gene: 4. The CDR3 has 15 amino acids. The CDR3 spells CASSPTSGEYNEQFF. The CDR3 bases are TGTGCCAGCAGTCCGACTAGCGGGGAGTACAATGAGCAGTTCTTC.

In its sample, this clonotype was seen a few times. The chain is built from TRBV6-2 or TRBV6-3 and TRBJ2-3; 8 bases are shared with TRBD1. Germline-derived CDR1 and CDR2 are MNHEY and SVGEGT. J was trimmed by 2 bases and V by 4 bases; bases with no gene match: 5. The length of the CDR3 is 15 residues. The CDR3 here is CASSFRDRYTDTQYF. DNA of the CDR3: TGTGCCAGCAGTTTCCGGGACAGGTACACAGATACGCAGTATTTT.

This clonotype showed up just a few times. The rearrangement uses TRBV6-2 or TRBV6-3 and TRBJ2-3; no clear D gene. Germline V gene lookup returns CDR1 MNHEY and CDR2 SVGEGT. The CDR3 contains 15 residues. Trimming removed 3 bases at V and 4 bases at J, with 14 bases between. In DNA form, the CDR3 reads TGTGCCAGCAGTTATCCGGATCTTAGCTCAGATACGCAGTATTTT. Translated: CASSYPDLSSDTQYF.

The DNA of the CDR3 is TGTGCCAGCAGCTTAGGCTACAGGGGTGGTGATGGCTACACCTTC. This translates into CASSLGYRGGDGYTF. This chain uses TRBV13 with TRBJ1-2, with 7 positions matching TRBD1. Germline V lookup: CDR1 PRHDT, CDR2 FYEKMQ (reference sequence). This CDR3 contains 15 residues. The trim removed 0 bases at V and 6 bases at J, leaving 7 bases unmatched.

This clonotype was observed a handful of times. V usage is TRBV4-3 and J usage is TRBJ1-1, with 7 bases lining up with TRBD1. Trimming took 3 bases from V and 5 from J; bases not matched to a gene: 3. CDR3 length: 13 residues. Germline lookup yields CDR1 LGHNA and CDR2 YSLEER. The CDR3 is CASSQSRGTEAFF. In nucleotides, the CDR3 is TGCGCCAGCAGCCAGTCCAGGGGGACTGAAGCTTTCTTT.

CDR3 in amino acids: CASSLALGSPEAFF. The CDR3 DNA reads as TGCGCCAGCAGCTTGGCCCTGGGGTCCCCTGAAGCTTTCTTT. The rearrangement links TRBV5-1 to TRBJ1-1, with unresolved D. This CDR3 has 14 residues. V was pared by 0 bases and J by 6 bases, with 12 bases between. Germline CDR1 and CDR2: SGHRS and YFSETQ.

The V gene is TRBV20-1, the J gene TRBJ1-3; D unresolved. Per germline, CDR1 DFQATT and CDR2 SNEGSKA (reference sequence). The CDR3 totals 15 residues. The ends were cut back, 3 bases at V and 2 bases at J, with 14 bases in the middle. The CDR3 protein is CSASLNRRAGNTIYF. The CDR3 DNA sequence: TGCAGTGCTAGCCTCAACAGAAGGGCTGGAAACACCATATATTTT.

About this clonotype itself: A much larger clonotype is one base distant, so this may be a read error. The genes are TRBV7-3 and TRBJ2-2; D is ambiguous. The CDR3 contains 14 residues. CDR1 is SGHTA and CDR2 is FQGTGA in the germline V gene. V lost 1 base, J lost 10 bases, and 13 bases lay in between. The DNA of the CDR3 is TGTGCCAGCAGCTTAAAGGTCCAGGTCGAGGAGCTGTTTTTT. Protein product: CASSLKVQVEELFF.

This clonotype was observed a few times. J is TRBJ1-2 and V is TRBV6-1, with TRBD1 matching over 7 bases. Germline CDR1 MNHNS, CDR2 SASEGT. The trim removed 6 bases at V and 6 bases at J, leaving 16 bases unmatched. The CDR3 is 16 residues long. In DNA, the CDR3 is TGTGCCAGCAGCCCAACAGGGGCGGCACGCCTCGATGGCTACACCTTC. It translates to CASSPTGAARLDGYTF.

V and J are TRBV19 and TRBJ2-2; D not resolved. The CDR3 totals 14 residues. V was clipped by 6 bases and J by 6 bases, with 14 bases between them. Germline CDR1 and CDR2: LNHDA and SQIVND (reference sequence). CDR3 sequence: CASRPYTNSGELFF. In DNA form, the CDR3 reads TGTGCCAGTAGACCCTATACGAATTCCGGGGAGCTGTTTTTT.

This clonotype was seen a few times. This rearrangement joins TRBV15 to TRBJ2-5, with 9 positions matching TRBD2. Germline V lookup: CDR1 LNHNV, CDR2 YYDKDF (reference sequence). This CDR3 has 15 residues. The V segment lost 5 bases and the J segment 1 base; nucleotides outside the gene matches: 5. This CDR3 reads CATSVRLAAQETQYF. Written as DNA, the CDR3 is TGTGCCACCAGCGTCCGACTAGCGGCCCAAGAGACCCAGTACTTC. Together with reference TRBV15 and TRBJ2-5, the CDR3 gives the full variable domain: DAMVIQNPRYQVTQFGKPVTLSCSQTLNHNVMYWYQQKSSQAPKLLFHYYDKDFNNEADTPDNFQSRRPNTSFCFLDIRSPGLGDTAMYLCATSVRLAAQETQYFGPGTRLLVL.

This clonotype was recorded a few times. The CDR3 loop reads CASSWDGGAPFDEQFF. The CDR3 DNA reads TGCGCCAGCAGCTGGGACGGGGGGGCTCCGTTCGATGAGCAGTTCTTC. The rearrangement uses TRBV5-1 and TRBJ2-1, with 8 bases lining up with TRBD2. Germline CDR1 and CDR2: SGHRS and YFSETQ. This CDR3 has 16 amino acids. V shed 3 bases and J 8 bases; nucleotides not matched to a gene: 13.

J is TRBJ2-3 and V is TRBV7-2; D gene uncertain. The V gene lost 3 bases and the J gene lost 2 bases, with 6 bases spanning the gap. This CDR3 comprises 13 residues. In germline, CDR1 is SGHTA, CDR2 FQGNSA. CDR3 DNA sequence: TGTGCCAGCAGCTTCAGGATCACAGATACGCAGTATTTT. The encoded protein is CASSFRITDTQYF.

The rearrangement joins TRBV7-6 to TRBJ2-2, with D possibly being TRBD2 (6 bases). This CDR3 contains 16 residues. The germline V and J ends were trimmed by 4 bases and 6 bases, with 18 bases remaining between them. CDR1 and CDR2 from the germline V gene are SGHVS and FNYEAQ. The CDR3 sequence is CASSSPGRSRAGELFF. CDR3 DNA sequence: TGTGCCAGCAGCTCCCCGGGGAGGAGTCGTGCCGGGGAGCTGTTTTTT.

This clonotype was observed at least ten times. The chain couples TRBV7-2 to TRBJ2-1, with unresolved D. The CDR3 is made up of 12 amino acids. The V end was cut by 1 base, the J end by 8 bases, with 6 bases between. The germline V gene encodes CDR1 SGHTA and CDR2 FQGNSA. In DNA form, the CDR3 reads TGTGCCAGCAGCTTAGGGTGGGATGAGCAGTTCTTC. Translated, it gives CASSLGWDEQFF.

This clonotype came up a few times. This chain links TRBV3-1 with TRBJ2-5, with TRBD2 identical over 9 bases. There are 16 residues in the CDR3. Per the germline V gene, CDR1 is LGHDT and CDR2 is YNNKEL (reference sequence). With 7 bases clipped from V and 7 bases from J, the junction kept 16 bases outside the gene matches. The CDR3 loop reads CASTRGASGAFGTQYF. The CDR3 nucleotides are TGTGCCAGCACCCGTGGGGCTAGCGGGGCCTTCGGGACCCAGTACTTC.

This clonotype was observed many times. This chain links TRBV18 with TRBJ1-5, with TRBD1 as a possible D gene (6 bases). The CDR3 consists of 15 residues. Trimming took 4 bases from V and 6 from J, leaving 16 bases between them. In germline, CDR1 is KGHSH, CDR2 LQKENI. This CDR3 is CASSQRGAVRQPQHF. In DNA form, the CDR3 reads TGTGCCAGCTCACAACGGGGGGCAGTTCGTCAGCCCCAGCATTTT. Full variable domain (remainder filled in from reference TRBV18 and TRBJ1-5): NAGVMQNPRHLVRRRGQEARLRCSPMKGHSHVYWYRQLPEEGLKFMVYLQKENIIDESGMPKERFSAEFPKEGPSILRIQQVVRGDSAAYFCASSQRGAVRQPQHFGDGTRLSIL.

This chain uses TRBV15 with TRBJ2-7, with TRBD1 identical over 12 bases. V gave up 1 base and J gave up 3 bases; unmatched junction bases: 7. The length of the CDR3 is 17 residues. Germline loops: CDR1 LNHNV, CDR2 YYDKDF (reference sequence). In nucleotides, the CDR3 is TGTGCCACCAGCAGAGGCCGGGACAGGGGGCAACTCTACGAGCAGTACGTC. This gives the protein CATSRGRDRGQLYEQYV.

This clonotype was counted between two and nine times. This rearrangement joins TRBV28 to TRBJ1-2; D not certain. Trimming cost V 6 bases and J 7 bases, with 9 bases left between them. The CDR3 covers 11 residues. Per the germline V gene, CDR1 is MDHEN and CDR2 is SYDVKM. CDR3 sequence: CASSSPFGYTF. CDR3 DNA: TGTGCCAGCAGCTCCCCGTTTGGCTACACCTTC.

The chain couples TRBV9 to TRBJ2-1; D is possibly TRBD1 (6 bases). The V gene's germline CDR1 is SGDLS and CDR2 YYNGEE. Between the trimmed V and J ends, which lost 0 bases and 4 bases, there was a span of 14 bases. The CDR3 runs 16 residues. Written as DNA, the CDR3 is TGTGCCAGCAGCGTAGTGGGGGCCGCGTGGTACAATGAGCAGTTCTTC. The encoded protein is CASSVVGAAWYNEQFF. The complete variable domain, with remaining parts taken from reference TRBV9 and TRBJ2-1, reads DSGVTQTPKHLITATGQRVTLRCSPRSGDLSVYWYQQSLDQGLQFLIQYYNGEERAKGNILERFSAQQFPDLHSELNLSSLELGDSALYFCASSVVGAAWYNEQFFGPGTRLTVL.

This clonotype was seen at least ten times. This sequence joins TRBV5-1 and TRBJ2-3; TRBD2 might be the D (6 bases). CDR1 is SGHRS and CDR2 is YFSETQ in the germline V gene. This CDR3 comprises 14 residues. Trimming removed 1 base at V and 4 bases at J, with 10 bases between. CDR3 residues: CASSLSGGADTQYF. CDR3 DNA: TGCGCCAGCAGCTTGAGTGGCGGGGCAGATACGCAGTATTTT.

The chain couples TRBV7-2 to TRBJ1-4, with 7 bases lining up with TRBD1. V was clipped by 5 bases and J by 2 bases; unmatched bases: 5. The germline V gene encodes CDR1 SGHTA and CDR2 FQGNSA. The CDR3 contains 15 residues. The CDR3 nucleotides read TGTGCCAGCAGCCTTCAGGACAGGACTAATGAAAAACTGTTTTTT. It yields the protein CASSLQDRTNEKLFF. Filled out from reference TRBV7-2 and TRBJ1-4, the complete variable domain reads GAGVSQSPSNKVTEKGKDVELRCDPISGHTALYWYRQSLGQGLEFLIYFQGNSAPDKSGLPSDRFSAERTGGSVSTLTIQRTQQEDSAVYLCASSLQDRTNEKLFFGSGTQLSVL.

The table lists this clonotype with many counts. The V gene is TRBV6-1, the J gene TRBJ1-4; TRBD1 aligns across 7 bases. The CDR3 consists of 14 residues. After removal of 6 bases from V and 5 bases from J, the junction contained 6 bases not matched to a gene. Germline CDR1 and CDR2: MNHNS and SASEGT. In DNA, the CDR3 is TGTGCCAGCAGGACAGGGTATTTGAATGAAAAACTGTTTTTT. Its protein product is CASRTGYLNEKLFF.

There are a few counts of this clonotype. V is TRBV15 and J is TRBJ1-5; a weak D match, TRBD1 (5 bases). V gave up 5 bases and J gave up 0 bases, with 14 bases separating them. In germline, CDR1 is LNHNV, CDR2 YYDKDF (reference sequence). The CDR3 extends over 16 amino acids. CDR3 in amino acids: CATSGGQLYSNQPQHF. The CDR3 DNA is TGTGCCACCAGCGGAGGACAACTCTATAGCAATCAGCCCCAGCATTTT. The entire variable domain, with the rest obtained from reference TRBV15 and TRBJ1-5, is as follows: DAMVIQNPRYQVTQFGKPVTLSCSQTLNHNVMYWYQQKSSQAPKLLFHYYDKDFNNEADTPDNFQSRRPNTSFCFLDIRSPGLGDTAMYLCATSGGQLYSNQPQHFGDGTRLSIL.

Only a few counts were recorded for this clonotype. The gene calls are TRBV7-9 and TRBJ2-3; D possibly corresponds to TRBD2 (5 bases). The CDR3 consists of 13 residues. V lost 5 bases and J 8 bases, leaving 14 bases between the germline ends. From germline, CDR1 is SEHNR and CDR2 FQNEAQ (reference sequence). The CDR3 DNA reads as TGTGCCAGCAGCATCACTTTCCGGGGTACGCAGTATTTT. It specifies CASSITFRGTQYF.

The genes are TRBV19 and TRBJ1-5; 10 positions match TRBD1. With 3 bases clipped from V and 4 bases from J, the junction kept 0 bases outside the gene matches. CDR1 is LNHDA, CDR2 SQIVND, per germline (reference sequence). CDR3 length equals 14 residues. DNA of the CDR3: TGTGCCAGTAGTATGGGACAGGGGAATCAGCCCCAGCATTTT. This sequence encodes CASSMGQGNQPQHF.

The chain has TRBV12-3 or TRBV12-4 and TRBJ2-7; tentative D call: TRBD1 (7 bases). The V gene lost 5 bases and the J gene lost 4 bases, with 15 bases spanning the gap. The CDR3 is 14 residues long. The CDR3 DNA reads TGTGCCAGCAGTGCCGCGGGACAGATGTACGAGCAGTACTTC. It codes for CASSAAGQMYEQYF.